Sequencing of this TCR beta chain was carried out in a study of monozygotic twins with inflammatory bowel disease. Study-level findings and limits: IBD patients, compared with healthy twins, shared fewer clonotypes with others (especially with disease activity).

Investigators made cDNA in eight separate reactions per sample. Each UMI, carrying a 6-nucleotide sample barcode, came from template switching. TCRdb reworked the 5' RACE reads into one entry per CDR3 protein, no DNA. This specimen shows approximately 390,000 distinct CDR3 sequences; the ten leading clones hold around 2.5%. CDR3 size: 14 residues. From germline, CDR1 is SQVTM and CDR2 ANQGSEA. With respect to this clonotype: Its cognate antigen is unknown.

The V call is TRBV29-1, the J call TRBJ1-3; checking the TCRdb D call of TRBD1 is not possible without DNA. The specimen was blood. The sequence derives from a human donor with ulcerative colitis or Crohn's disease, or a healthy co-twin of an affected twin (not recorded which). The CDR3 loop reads CSVVLAWARNTIYF.